The sequence of this TCR beta chain was determined in a study of T cell responses to AZD1222 COVID-19 vaccine. The germline V gene encodes CDR1 LGHDT and CDR2 YNNKEL (reference sequence). The CDR3 sequence is 15 residues long. Trimming cost V 5 bases and J 5 bases; bases outside gene matches: 7. Whole-study findings and limits: In the spike-specific TCR repertoire, nearly half reportedly target unmutated variant regions. Regions 160-218 and 743-854 dominated among vaccine-associated CD4 TCRs spanning spike.

Only in-frame clones appear in the TCRdb table, and some are missing; sequencing was by immunoSEQ multiplex PCR. Of 150,000 to 200,000 clones listed, about 91% were seen once; the top ten hold about 1.1%. As regards this clone: Antigen: not known.

Samples with a second dose at about 4 or about 12 weeks were pooled together. V is TRBV3-1 (or the pseudogene TRBV3-2) and J is TRBJ2-2; TRBD2 agrees at 8 bases. This material consisted of peripheral blood, taken 28 days after the second AZD1222 dose. The TCR originated in an adult who received the AZD1222 COVID-19 vaccine. CDR3 sequence: CASSTGGVRTGELFF. CDR3 DNA sequence: TGTGCCAGCAGCACCGGGGGGGTCCGGACCGGGGAGCTGTTTTTT.